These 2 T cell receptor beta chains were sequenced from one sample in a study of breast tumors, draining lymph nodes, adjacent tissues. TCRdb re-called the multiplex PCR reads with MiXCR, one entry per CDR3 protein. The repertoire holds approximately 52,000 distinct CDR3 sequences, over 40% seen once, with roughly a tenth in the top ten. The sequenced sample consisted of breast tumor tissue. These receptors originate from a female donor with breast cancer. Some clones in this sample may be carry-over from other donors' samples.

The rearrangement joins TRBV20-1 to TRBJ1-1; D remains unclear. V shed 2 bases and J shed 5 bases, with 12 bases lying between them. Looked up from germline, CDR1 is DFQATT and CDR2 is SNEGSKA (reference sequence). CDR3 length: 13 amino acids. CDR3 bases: TGCAGTGCTAGACCGGCGGGGTATACTGAAGCTTTCTTT. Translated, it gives CSARPAGYTEAFF.

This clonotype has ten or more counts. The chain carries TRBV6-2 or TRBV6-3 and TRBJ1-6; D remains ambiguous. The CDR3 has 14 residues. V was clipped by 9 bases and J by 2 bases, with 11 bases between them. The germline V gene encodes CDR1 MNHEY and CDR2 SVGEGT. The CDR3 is CASRSHAYNSPLHF. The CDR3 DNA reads TGTGCCAGTCGAAGTCATGCCTATAATTCACCCCTCCACTTT.